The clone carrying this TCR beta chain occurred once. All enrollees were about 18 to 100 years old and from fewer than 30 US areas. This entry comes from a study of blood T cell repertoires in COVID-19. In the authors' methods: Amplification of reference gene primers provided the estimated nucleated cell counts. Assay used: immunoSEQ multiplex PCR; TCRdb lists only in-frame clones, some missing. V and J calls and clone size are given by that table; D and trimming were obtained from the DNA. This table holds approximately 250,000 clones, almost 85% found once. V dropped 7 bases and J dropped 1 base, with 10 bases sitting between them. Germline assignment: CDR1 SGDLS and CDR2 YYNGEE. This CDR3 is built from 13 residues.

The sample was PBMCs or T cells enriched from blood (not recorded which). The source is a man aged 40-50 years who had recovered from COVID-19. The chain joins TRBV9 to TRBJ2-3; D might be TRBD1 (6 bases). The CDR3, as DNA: TGTGCCAGCGCTGGACAGCGCACAGATACGCAGTATTTT. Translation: CASAGQRTDTQYF.